These 31 T cell receptor beta chains were all obtained from the same sample, sequenced in a study of vaccination and CD4 T cells after COVID-19. Documented treatment: 10-day PBMC culture with coronavirus spike peptide pools or control peptides (ViraFEST assay). Sequenced with the Oncomine TCR Beta short-read assay was DNA taken from cultured CD4+ T cells. TCRdb independently ran MiXCR on the PCR reads; one entry per CDR3 protein. The sample yields roughly 15,000 distinct CDR3 sequences, roughly 80% seen once. No antigens are known for them. The specimen was CD4+ T cells from blood, cultured in vitro, collected after SARS-CoV-2 vaccination. The origin of the receptors is a human donor who received a COVID-19 vaccine.

This clonotype was detected a few times. The CDR3 sequence: CSARDRVDNSPLHF. The CDR3 region has the DNA TGCAGTGCTAGAGACAGGGTGGATAATTCACCCCTCCACTTT. V usage is TRBV20-1 and J usage is TRBJ1-6; perhaps TRBD1 as D (5 bases). The germline CDR1 and CDR2 sequences are DFQATT and SNEGSKA (reference sequence). The CDR3 loop spans 14 amino acids. V lost 0 bases and J 5 bases, leaving 8 bases between the germline ends.

This chain connects TRBV12-5 to TRBJ2-1, with 7 bases aligning to TRBD2. The CDR3 runs 15 residues. Germline V gene lookup returns CDR1 LGHNT and CDR2 FRNRAP. V trimming: 2 bases; J trimming: 6 bases; junction bases outside the gene matches: 7. In DNA form, the CDR3 reads TGTGCTAGTGGTTTGAGGGCTAGCGGATCCAATGAGCAGTTCTTC. As protein: CASGLRASGSNEQFF. The full variable domain, its missing parts supplied by reference TRBV12-5 and TRBJ2-1, is DARVTQTPRHKVTEMGQEVTMRCQPILGHNTVFWYRQTMMQGLELLAYFRNRAPLDDSGMPKDRFSAEMPDATLATLKIQPSEPRDSAVYFCASGLRASGSNEQFFGPGTRLTVL.

V is TRBV5-4 and J is TRBJ2-3; 12 bases line up with TRBD2. V shed 4 bases and J 4 bases; nucleotides not matched to a gene: 7. There are 16 residues in the CDR3. Germline lookup yields CDR1 SGHNT and CDR2 YYREEE (reference sequence). The CDR3: CASSRASGGEADTQYF. The CDR3 DNA reads as TGTGCCAGCAGCCGAGCTAGCGGGGGGGAGGCAGATACGCAGTATTTT.

The chain recombines TRBV7-2 with TRBJ1-2; no reliable D call. CDR1 is SGHTA, CDR2 FQGNSA, per germline. The CDR3 loop spans 15 amino acids. The V end was cut by 1 base, the J end by 4 bases, with 13 bases between. CDR3 loop: CASSLGPQSSYGYTF. DNA for the CDR3: TGTGCCAGCAGCTTAGGACCACAGTCCTCCTATGGCTACACCTTC.

This clonotype showed up just once. This rearrangement joins TRBV20-1 to TRBJ1-5; D ambiguous. V lost 3 bases and J 10 bases, leaving 19 bases between the germline ends. CDR1 and CDR2 (germline): DFQATT, SNEGSKA (reference sequence). The CDR3 contains 14 residues. In DNA, the CDR3 is TGCAGTGCTAGGTCGGAGGAAGGGTGGGAACCCCAGCATTTT. As protein: CSARSEEGWEPQHF.

This clonotype has more than one count but fewer than ten. This rearrangement joins TRBV6-1 to TRBJ1-2; possible D gene TRBD1, 6 bases. Germline CDR1 is MNHNS and CDR2 is SASEGT. The CDR3 has 13 amino acids. Trimming removed 3 bases from V and 6 bases from J, with 11 bases in between. Here the CDR3 DNA reads TGTGCCAGCAGTGAGGAACAGGGCGATGGCTACACCTTC. Amino acids: CASSEEQGDGYTF.

This sequence joins TRBV27 and TRBJ1-6; D is possibly TRBD1 (6 bases). CDR1 MNHEY and CDR2 SMNVEV come from the germline V gene (reference sequence). There are 21 residues in the CDR3. The V and J ends lost 6 bases and 8 bases respectively, with 35 bases between them. This chain's CDR3 is CASSFPQQFKGGPLRDSPLHF. The DNA for the CDR3 is TGTGCCAGCAGCTTTCCCCAGCAGTTTAAAGGGGGACCTCTCAGGGATTCACCCCTCCACTTT.

The chain is built from TRBV6-1 and TRBJ1-6, with 9 bases that match TRBD1. CDR3 length: 15 amino acids. V lost 1 base, J lost 7 bases, and 2 bases stayed unmatched. CDR1 is MNHNS, CDR2 SASEGT, per germline. CDR3: CASSEVGTGNSPLHF. The DNA for the CDR3 is TGTGCCAGCAGTGAAGTTGGGACAGGGAATTCACCCCTCCACTTT.

The chain employs TRBV24-1 and TRBJ2-5, with a tentative D call TRBD2 (6 bases). Between the trimmed V and J ends, which lost 3 bases and 5 bases, there was a span of 15 bases. Per germline, CDR1 KGHDR and CDR2 SFDVKD. The CDR3 is 15 amino acids. This CDR3 is CATSDMSGGRETQYF. CDR3 DNA sequence: TGTGCCACCAGTGATATGTCCGGGGGTAGGGAGACCCAGTACTTC.

The chain is built from TRBV2 and TRBJ2-3, with unresolved D. Germline CDR1 and CDR2: SNHLY and FYNNEI. Trimming removed 5 bases at V and 1 base at J, with 22 bases between. CDR3 size: 18 residues. For the CDR3, the DNA is TGTGCCAGCAGTCAACGGACCGGCCCCGGATTGGGCACAGATACGCAGTATTTT. This sequence encodes CASSQRTGPGLGTDTQYF.

In DNA, the CDR3 is TGTGCCAGCAGCGTAGGGCGGGGGGTCACCACCGGGGAGCTGTTTTTT. It yields the protein CASSVGRGVTTGELFF. V and J are TRBV9 and TRBJ2-2; 8 bases line up with TRBD2. V shed 0 bases and J 4 bases; nucleotides not matched to a gene: 5. CDR1 is SGDLS and CDR2 is YYNGEE in the germline V gene. The CDR3 extends over 16 amino acids. The full variable domain, rest sourced from reference TRBV9 and TRBJ2-2, is DSGVTQTPKHLITATGQRVTLRCSPRSGDLSVYWYQQSLDQGLQFLIQYYNGEERAKGNILERFSAQQFPDLHSELNLSSLELGDSALYFCASSVGRGVTTGELFFGEGSRLTVL.

The rearrangement links TRBV6-1 to TRBJ1-5, with a weak D call TRBD1 (6 bases). The CDR3 is 15 amino acids. The germline CDR1 and CDR2 sequences are MNHNS and SASEGT. The V end lost 2 bases, the J end lost 6 bases, and 14 bases lay between the germline ends. CDR3 loop: CASSENVGARQPQHF. The CDR3, as DNA: TGTGCCAGCAGTGAAAATGTGGGGGCTCGTCAGCCCCAGCATTTT.

The chain employs TRBV7-9 and TRBJ1-3, with 9 bases matching TRBD1. Germline lookup yields CDR1 SEHNR and CDR2 FQNEAQ (reference sequence). The CDR3 runs to 17 residues. Trimming removed 1 base from V and 0 bases from J; junction bases left unmatched: 4. The DNA of the CDR3 is TGTGCCAGCAGCTTAGAGGACAGGGGCTACTCTGGAAACACCATATATTTT. Translated: CASSLEDRGYSGNTIYF.

The chain uses TRBV6-4 and TRBJ1-1; D perhaps matches TRBD1 (5 bases). CDR3 length: 14 residues. V lost 2 bases to trimming and J lost 4 bases, with 11 bases between them. The germline gives CDR1 MRHNA, CDR2 SNTAGT. In DNA form, the CDR3 reads TGTGCCAGCAGTGACCGGCAGGGTAGCACTGAAGCTTTCTTT. Translating it yields CASSDRQGSTEAFF.

This clonotype was picked up a small number of times. V gene TRBV12-3 or TRBV12-4 combines with J gene TRBJ1-6; the D gene is possibly TRBD1 (6 bases). V dropped 5 bases and J dropped 0 bases, with 17 bases sitting between them. The CDR3 extends over 18 amino acids. The CDR3 sequence: CASSRTGIKSSYNSPLHF. In DNA, the CDR3 is TGTGCCAGCAGTAGAACAGGGATAAAAAGCTCCTATAATTCACCCCTCCACTTT.

The rearrangement joins TRBV19 to TRBJ1-6, with 8 positions matching TRBD1. The V gene's germline CDR1 is LNHDA and CDR2 SQIVND (reference sequence). After removal of 3 bases from V and 10 bases from J, the junction contained 8 bases not matched to a gene. The CDR3 contains 15 residues. CDR3 sequence: CASSMLGQEDSPLHF. The DNA for the CDR3 is TGTGCCAGTAGTATGTTGGGACAGGAGGACTCACCCCTCCACTTT.

CDR3 nucleotides: TGTGCCACCAGTGATCTGGGGGGGTCGCGTTTCATTTTGAACACTGAAGCTTTCTTT. Its protein is CATSDLGGSRFILNTEAFF. The chain joins TRBV24-1 to TRBJ1-1; D is perhaps TRBD1 (5 bases). Trimming cost V 3 bases and J 0 bases, with 22 bases left between them. CDR3 length equals 19 residues. In germline, CDR1 is KGHDR, CDR2 SFDVKD.

This clonotype appeared once. V gene TRBV18 combines with J gene TRBJ1-6; 7 bases are a match to TRBD1. The V gene's germline CDR1 is KGHSH and CDR2 LQKENI. V lost 1 base and J lost 3; bases outside the gene matches: 9. CDR3 length equals 18 residues. CDR3 bases: TGTGCCAGCTCACCACGACTCCGGGACAGAAACTATAATTCACCCCTCCACTTT. Protein sequence: CASSPRLRDRNYNSPLHF.

Only one count was recorded for this clonotype. The limits of the CDR3 on the DNA are not certain, so only TCRdb's listed CDR3 is given. The chain has TRBV27 and TRBJ2-5. The CDR3 is 12 residues long, counting both termini. Germline values: CDR1 MNHEY, CDR2 SMNVEV (reference sequence). The CDR3 loop is CASSFGDGTQYF.

This clonotype was observed a single time. This chain joins TRBV6-5 and TRBJ1-2; no reliable D call. The CDR3 sequence is 13 residues long. Germline loops: CDR1 MNHEY, CDR2 SVGAGI. V dropped 2 bases and J dropped 4 bases, with 8 bases sitting between them. This CDR3 is CASSYGRIYGYTF. The CDR3 DNA reads TGTGCCAGCAGTTACGGCAGGATCTATGGCTACACCTTC.

This chain joins TRBV7-9 and TRBJ1-6, with 7 bases aligning to TRBD1. The CDR3 runs to 14 residues. V lost 1 base to trimming and J lost 8 bases; unmatched junction nucleotides: 2. The germline CDR1 and CDR2 sequences are SEHNR and FQNEAQ (reference sequence). DNA for the CDR3: TGTGCCAGCAGCTTAGATACAGGGGATTCACCCCTCCACTTT. Translating gives CASSLDTGDSPLHF.

This clonotype was detected once. The genes are TRBV20-1 and TRBJ2-4; D might be TRBD2 (7 bases). Trimming took 3 bases from V and 0 from J, leaving 18 bases between them. CDR1 DFQATT and CDR2 SNEGSKA come from the germline V gene (reference sequence). The CDR3 sequence is 17 residues long. In DNA form, the CDR3 reads TGCAGTGCTAGGCGAGGGGGGGCCGGTGGAGCCAAAAACATTCAGTACTTC. Translated, it gives CSARRGGAGGAKNIQYF.

The V gene is TRBV3-1, the J gene TRBJ1-6; the D is unclear. Trimming took off 0 bases at V and 10 bases at J, with 4 bases between the two ends. CDR3 length equals 12 residues. Germline loops: CDR1 LGHDT, CDR2 YNNKEL (reference sequence). As DNA, the CDR3 is TGTGCCAGCAGCCAAGAAGGCTCACCCCTCCACTTT. It yields the protein CASSQEGSPLHF.

CDR3 sequence reads: CASSIRQGSTDTQYF. The CDR3 DNA follows: TGTGCCAGCAGCATTCGTCAGGGCAGCACAGATACGCAGTATTTT. This chain uses TRBV7-3 with TRBJ2-3, with a tentative D call TRBD1 (5 bases). CDR1 and CDR2 (germline): SGHTA, FQGTGA. The CDR3 consists of 15 residues. V gave up 5 bases and J gave up 0 bases, with 12 bases separating them.

This clonotype was detected once. The V gene is TRBV7-2, the J gene TRBJ2-5, with TRBD2 matching over 7 bases. CDR3 length: 18 residues. Trimming took 2 bases from V and 5 from J; bases not matched to a gene: 17. Per the germline V gene, CDR1 is SGHTA and CDR2 is FQGNSA. In nucleotides, the CDR3 is TGTGCCAGCAGCTTAATTTTGGGAGGGCGGCTCAGCCGGGAGACCCAGTACTTC. It codes for CASSLILGGRLSRETQYF.

This chain connects TRBV27 to TRBJ2-3; the match to TRBD2 covers 10 bases. CDR3 length equals 18 residues. Germline V lookup: CDR1 MNHEY, CDR2 SMNVEV (reference sequence). V trimming: 1 base; J trimming: 0 bases; junction bases outside the gene matches: 7. The CDR3 DNA sequence: TGTGCCAGCAGTTTATTCCTAGCGGGGGAGTCTAGCACAGATACGCAGTATTTT. This encodes CASSLFLAGESSTDTQYF.

The chain employs TRBV2 and TRBJ2-3; D possibly corresponds to TRBD2 (5 bases). The germline CDR1 and CDR2 sequences are SNHLY and FYNNEI. CDR3 size: 13 residues. Trimming removed 9 bases at V and 5 bases at J, with 15 bases between. The CDR3 here is CARTRPAGDTQYF. CDR3 DNA sequence: TGTGCCAGGACGCGTCCCGCGGGAGATACGCAGTATTTT.

This clonotype was observed a single time. V and J are TRBV28 and TRBJ2-1, with 11 bases identical to TRBD2. The V segment lost 5 bases and the J segment 8 bases; nucleotides outside the gene matches: 8. The CDR3 totals 15 residues. Germline V gene data show CDR1 as MDHEN and CDR2 as SYDVKM. Here the CDR3 DNA reads TGTGCCAGCAGTGACTTAGCGGGGGGGCTTCATGAGCAGTTCTTC. This encodes CASSDLAGGLHEQFF.

The chain uses TRBV19 and TRBJ2-5; 8 bases line up with TRBD1. V gave up 3 bases and J gave up 4 bases; unmatched junction bases: 10. This CDR3 has 16 amino acids. Germline V lookup: CDR1 LNHDA, CDR2 SQIVND (reference sequence). The CDR3 sequence: CASSMGQGALGETQYF. The CDR3, as DNA: TGTGCCAGTAGTATGGGGCAGGGGGCTTTGGGAGAGACCCAGTACTTC.

The rearrangement links TRBV7-9 to TRBJ1-6, with D perhaps TRBD1 (5 bases). Trimming removed 2 bases at V and 5 bases at J, with 10 bases between. Per the germline V gene, CDR1 is SEHNR and CDR2 is FQNEAQ (reference sequence). The CDR3 covers 15 residues. The CDR3 region has the DNA TGTGCCAGCAGCTTACAGAGACAGAATAATTCACCCCTCCACTTT. Its protein product is CASSLQRQNNSPLHF.

The chain combines TRBV5-1 with TRBJ1-6, with 8 nucleotides matching TRBD1. The CDR3 loop spans 14 amino acids. The V segment lost 2 bases and the J segment 7 bases; nucleotides outside the gene matches: 2. The germline gives CDR1 SGHRS, CDR2 YFSETQ. The CDR3 nucleotides are TGCGCCAGCAGCTTACGGACAGGGAATTCACCCCTCCACTTT. Its protein is CASSLRTGNSPLHF. The full variable domain, completed using reference TRBV5-1 and TRBJ1-6, is KAGVTQTPRYLIKTRGQQVTLSCSPISGHRSVSWYQQTPGQGLQFLFEYFSETQRNKGNFPGRFSGRQFSNSRSEMNVSTLELGDSALYLCASSLRTGNSPLHFGNGTRLTVT.